A single sample gave rise to the 9 T cell receptor beta chains below, sequenced in a study of T-cell reconstitution after alpha-beta-depleted transplantation in children. Unique molecular identifiers were incorporated during preparation of the TCRbeta library. TCRdb reanalysed the PCR reads using MiXCR and keeps one entry per CDR3 protein. The data show around 190,000 distinct CDR3 sequences, roughly 7% seen once. Material: PBMCs, obtained before TCRalphabeta/CD19-depleted stem cell transplant. These receptors came from a boy younger than 10 with acute lymphoblastic leukemia, due to receive a stem cell transplant.

This clonotype was detected many times. V gene TRBV28 combines with J gene TRBJ1-6, with 7 nucleotides matching TRBD1. CDR3 length equals 13 residues. Germline lookup yields CDR1 MDHEN and CDR2 SYDVKM. J was trimmed by 10 bases and V by 6 bases; bases with no gene match: 6. CDR3 in amino acids: CASRIQGKSPLHF. The CDR3 nucleotides are TGTGCCAGCAGAATACAGGGGAAATCACCCCTCCACTTT.

The chain uses TRBV11-3 and TRBJ1-2, with D hard to call. The V gene lost 0 bases and the J gene lost 8 bases, with 13 bases spanning the gap. The CDR3 spans 14 residues. Germline CDR1 SGHNT, CDR2 YENEEA. The CDR3 DNA sequence: TGTGCCAGCAGCTTAGAAACCGCAAGTGGGGGCTACACCTTC. It is translated as CASSLETASGGYTF.

The V gene is TRBV28, the J gene TRBJ2-5, with TRBD2 matching over 8 bases. The CDR3 is made up of 16 amino acids. Per germline, CDR1 MDHEN and CDR2 SYDVKM. With 6 bases clipped from V and 2 bases from J, the junction kept 11 bases outside the gene matches. CDR3 residues: CASSPPSGGLQETQYF. CDR3 in DNA: TGTGCCAGCAGCCCTCCCTCGGGAGGGCTGCAAGAGACCCAGTACTTC.

This clonotype was detected only a few times. V and J are TRBV7-9 and TRBJ1-5; D is unresolved. The CDR3 length is 13 residues. CDR1 SEHNR and CDR2 FQNEAQ come from the germline V gene (reference sequence). Trimming took off 5 bases at V and 7 bases at J, with 12 bases between the two ends. The CDR3 region has the DNA TGTGCCAGCAGCCCCCGGTCAGACCAGCCCCAGCATTTT. Translated, it gives CASSPRSDQPQHF.

J is TRBJ1-4 and V is TRBV12-3 or TRBV12-4; no reliable D call. The CDR3 spans 14 residues. Trimming left V 6 bases short and J 7 bases short, with 15 bases between. The CDR3 region has the DNA TGTGCCAGCAGCCTCCGTCCGGGAGGTGAAAAACTGTTTTTT. It codes for CASSLRPGGEKLFF.

V usage is TRBV11-3 and J usage is TRBJ2-3; D unresolved. Trimming took 5 bases from V and 0 from J, leaving 9 bases between them. Germline V gene lookup returns CDR1 SGHNT and CDR2 YENEEA. The CDR3 length is 14 residues. The CDR3 protein is CASSPFGSTDTQYF. As DNA, the CDR3 is TGTGCCAGCAGCCCTTTCGGGAGCACAGATACGCAGTATTTT.

This clonotype was recorded a few times. The chain has TRBV13 and TRBJ2-3, with 11 bases lining up with TRBD2. The J segment lost 6 bases and the V segment lost 5 bases, leaving 10 bases of the junction unmatched. This CDR3 contains 16 residues. Germline CDR1 PRHDT, CDR2 FYEKMQ (reference sequence). The chain's CDR3 is CASSPRTSGWRDTQYF. In DNA form, the CDR3 reads TGTGCCAGCAGCCCGCGGACTAGCGGGTGGCGGGATACGCAGTATTTT.

This chain uses TRBV2 with TRBJ1-1, with D possibly being TRBD1 (6 bases). Trimming stripped 7 bases from V and 5 bases from J, with 23 bases between. Germline-derived CDR1 and CDR2 are SNHLY and FYNNEI. The CDR3 runs to 16 residues. The DNA for the CDR3 is TGTGCCAGCATTAATTCCCGGACAGTTCCCTCGACTGAAGCTTTCTTT. It codes for CASINSRTVPSTEAFF.

This clonotype was counted ten times or more. The genes are TRBV7-2 and TRBJ2-6; no clear D. The CDR3 extends over 17 amino acids. V lost 1 base, J lost 0 bases, and 10 bases lay in between. The germline CDR1 and CDR2 sequences are SGHTA and FQGNSA. The CDR3 is CASSLVGLVSGANVLTF. The CDR3 DNA is TGTGCCAGCAGCTTAGTAGGGTTGGTCTCTGGGGCCAACGTCCTGACTTTC.